This T cell receptor (beta chain) emerged from a study of blood T cell repertoires in COVID-19. Looking at the study overall: Samples taken during acute and convalescent COVID-19 were collected in the United States, Italy and Spain. Sources were T cells, B-cell-depleted T cells, or PBMCs; the material itself was cDNA or gDNA.

This clone was detected a few times. The CDR3 consists of 15 residues. V lost 2 bases and J 5 bases, leaving 12 bases between the germline ends. Per germline, CDR1 KGHSH and CDR2 LQKENI. In the study's own analysis: Amplified reference gene primers provided the basis for estimating nucleated cell counts. Libraries were prepared by immunoSEQ multiplex PCR; TCRdb keeps only in-frame clonotypes and omits some of them. The V and J calls and clone size come from that table; D and trimming were worked out from the DNA. The sample lists about 210,000 clones, around 80% occurring once. The chain carries TRBV18 and TRBJ1-4; no firm D call. Sequencing used peripheral blood. The sequence was collected from a woman aged 70 to 79 with acute or convalescent COVID-19. The CDR3 DNA sequence: TGTGCCAGCTCACCAATTGGGTACGGGAATGAAAAACTGTTTTTT. It yields the protein CASSPIGYGNEKLFF.